This entry features one T cell receptor beta chain sequence. The antigen it recognizes is unknown. No base-level quality is on record; no much larger clone is a single base apart. Via the germline V gene, CDR1 is SGDLS and CDR2 YYNGEE. The CDR3 covers 15 residues, taking in both the cysteine and the phenylalanine. Only CDR3 DNA remains: 45 bases, in frame from the first base. From V the trimming removes 0 bases and from J it removes 4 bases, while the gene matches leave 6 bases of the junction unaccounted for. Each collaborating institution followed its own protocols to collect whole blood in K2EDTA tubes. For TCRbeta analysis, collaborators shipped samples in one of three forms: frozen whole blood, isolated PBMCs, or DNA extracted from either of those sample types. TCRbeta CDR3 regions were amplified from genomic DNA using the immunoSEQ Assay, a bias-controlled multiplex PCR. The paper's processing steps were these. The number of nucleated cells in each sample was estimated from the amplification of reference gene primers within the assay. To quantify the absolute abundance of each unique TCRbeta CDR3 rearrangement, sequence reads were collapsed and filtered. For each sample, productive Simpson clonality was calculated as the square root of Simpson's diversity index over productive rearrangements. TCRdb re-hosts the immuneACCESS table, in-frame sequences only. Its copies lack some clones; in the studies checked, an unresolved V gene accounts for under half of them, and the cause for the rest is not known. From that table come the V and J calls and clone size; the DNA was used to work out D and trimming. This sample comprises over 250,000 clones, more than 70% of them detected only once. Less than 3% of the sample belongs to the ten largest clones.

This sample is part of a study of blood T cell repertoires in COVID-19 (dated by TCRdb to about 2020). Concerning the study at large: Samples from collaborators originated in the United States, Italy and Spain and spanned both the acute and convalescent phases of COVID-19. Subjects who had been exposed to COVID-19, were actively infected with it, or had recovered from it provided the deeply sampled blood TCRbeta repertoires that made up the dataset. The prospective study material was composed of cDNA or gDNA derived from T cells, B-cell-depleted T cells, or PBMCs. Where HLA class I and class II types were available, the types were taken from metadata supplied by the sample provider, not from assay-based typing. A de-identified subject ID, COVID-19 status, age in years and sex were almost always included in the sample metadata. Samples were obtained from the ongoing ImmuneRACE study (first 160 participants) and from 1,254 subjects provided by 6 global collaborators. A freely available public database, intended as a resource for researchers studying the immune response to SARS-CoV-2, is where the repertoires were released. The full study reports these points: How much clinical and demographic metadata was included differed by source and by participant, and the metadata was provided uncurated.

This TCR came from a woman between 45 and 60 years old with acute or convalescent COVID-19. What was sequenced was peripheral blood. The rearrangement combines TRBV9 with TRBJ1-2; 7 nucleotides in the junction match TRBD1. The CDR3 protein sequence reads: CASSVAGDRPYGYTF. The DNA is as follows: TGTGCCAGCAGCGTAGCTGGGGACAGACCCTATGGCTACACCTTC.